This T cell receptor beta chain is drawn from a study of shared clonotypes between healthy human individuals. Across the whole study: Aged between 18 and 49, the donors were a couple of women and three men.

Worth noting for this clone: Other DNA sequences from this sample encode an identical CDR3 as well.

Authors' data handling: In the immunoSEQ data, sequences were junction-only and lacked quality scores, so filtering differed. Some clones are missing from TCRdb's copy, which holds only in-frame ones; the method was immunoSEQ multiplex PCR. Clone size and V and J calls were adopted from that table, with D and trimming inferred from the DNA. Among about 2 million clones, around 95% were seen once, and the ten largest hold about 0.13%. Researchers partitioned CD4+ cells into CD45RA+ naive and CD45RA-negative memory subsets. Germline values: CDR1 MDHEN, CDR2 SYDVKM. The V end lost 7 bases, the J end lost 0 bases, and 3 bases lay between the germline ends. CDR3 size: 12 residues.

This TCR was recovered from a man younger than 30 in good health. Sequencing was carried out using naive CD4+ T cells sorted from blood. This sample's subset: CD45RA+ positively selected. The chain combines TRBV28 with TRBJ2-2; D unresolved. The CDR3 DNA sequence: TGTGCCAGCATTTCGAACACCGGGGAGCTGTTTTTT. Its protein product is CASISNTGELFF.